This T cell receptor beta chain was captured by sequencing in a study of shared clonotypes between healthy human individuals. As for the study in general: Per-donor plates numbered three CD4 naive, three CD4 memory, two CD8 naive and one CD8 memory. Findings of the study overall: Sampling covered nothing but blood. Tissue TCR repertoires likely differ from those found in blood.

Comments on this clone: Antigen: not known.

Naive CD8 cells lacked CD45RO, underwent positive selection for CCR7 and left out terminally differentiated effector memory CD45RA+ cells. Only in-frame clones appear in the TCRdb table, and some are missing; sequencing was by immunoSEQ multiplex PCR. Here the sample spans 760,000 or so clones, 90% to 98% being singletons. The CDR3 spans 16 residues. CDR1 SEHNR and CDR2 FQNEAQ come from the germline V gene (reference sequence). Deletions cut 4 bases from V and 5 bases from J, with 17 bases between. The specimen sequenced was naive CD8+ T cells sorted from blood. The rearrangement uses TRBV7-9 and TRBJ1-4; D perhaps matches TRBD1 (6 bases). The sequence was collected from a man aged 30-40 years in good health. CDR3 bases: TGTGCCAGCAGCTCGGGGGCGGATATAGGGAATGAAAAACTGTTTTTT. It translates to CASSSGADIGNEKLFF.